The rows below give T cell receptor beta chains drawn from one sample of a study of read filtering for tumor transcriptome and immune sequencing. TCRdb passed the reads through MiXCR, listing each CDR3 protein once. Seen here are fewer than 90,000 distinct CDR3 sequences, 12% observed once, and the top ten hold 14% to 15%. Input material: a population of CD138-negative cells sorted from bone marrow. The receptors shown here come from a donor over 35 with multiple myeloma. CDR3s include the opening cysteine and the closing phenylalanine or tryptophan. Each record gives: J gene, V gene, clone size, D gene, CDR3 protein, CDR3 DNA. The D gene is left open where the match is weak. Not every row has a clone size; where given, it reads once, few, many or a size class.

>TRBJ2-1|TRBV10-3|many|-
CAISEWQGYNEQFF
TGTGCCATCAGTGAGTGGCAGGGTTACAATGAGCAGTTCTTC
>TRBJ2-7|TRBV5-1|many|-
CASSLEAPSYEQYF
TGCGCCAGCAGCTTGGAGGCGCCTTCCTACGAGCAGTACTTC
>TRBJ1-3|TRBV12-3/TRBV12-4|-|-
CASSLLNSGNTIYF
TGTGCCAGCAGTTTACTGAACTCTGGAAACACCATATATTTT
>TRBJ2-2|TRBV5-1|many|-
CASSLSAGATNTGELFF
TGCGCCAGCAGCTTGAGCGCTGGCGCCACGAACACCGGGGAGCTGTTTTTT
>TRBJ2-3|TRBV2|many|TRBD2
CASSVAGGPGNTQYF
TGTGCCAGCAGCGTAGCGGGAGGGCCAGGAAATACGCAGTATTTT
>TRBJ2-1|TRBV5-1|many|TRBD2
CASSLGTSANEQFF
TGCGCCAGCAGCTTGGGGACTAGCGCCAATGAGCAGTTCTTC
>TRBJ2-1|TRBV12-5|many|TRBD2
CASGFRGLADKQFF
TGTGCTAGTGGTTTTCGGGGCCTAGCGGACAAGCAGTTCTTC
>TRBJ2-1|TRBV20-1|many|-
CSARGGGEQFF
TGCAGTGCTAGAGGCGGAGGTGAGCAGTTCTTC
>TRBJ2-5|TRBV18|many|TRBD2
CASSLDIAGGDFQETQYF
TGTGCCAGCTCACTGGACATAGCGGGAGGAGACTTCCAAGAGACCCAGTACTTC
>TRBJ1-1|TRBV30|many|-
CAWSVRGSTEAFF
TGTGCCTGGAGTGTAAGGGGAAGCACTGAAGCTTTCTTT
>TRBJ1-1|TRBV7-9|many|-
CASRRVREVNTEAFF
TGTGCCAGCAGGAGGGTAAGGGAAGTGAACACTGAAGCTTTCTTT
>TRBJ2-7|TRBV19|few|TRBD1
CASSTGTGLLYEQYF
TGTGCCAGTAGTACCGGGACAGGGCTTCTTTACGAGCAGTACTTC
>TRBJ1-4|TRBV6-2/TRBV6-3|many|-
CASSTATTNEKLFF
TGTGCCAGCAGTACCGCCACAACTAATGAAAAACTGTTTTTT
>TRBJ2-5|TRBV28|many|TRBD1
CASSLGTGYKETQYF
TGTGCCAGCAGTTTAGGGACAGGATACAAAGAGACCCAGTACTTC
>TRBJ2-3|TRBV15|-|-
CATSRAGPRTDTQYF
TGTGCCACCAGCAGAGCCGGGCCCCGCACAGATACGCAGTATTTT
>TRBJ1-1|TRBV29-1|many|-
CSAGRANTEAFF
TGCAGCGCGGGACGGGCGAACACTGAAGCTTTCTTT
>TRBJ2-7|TRBV20-1|once|-
CSARDARRQNYEQYF
TGCAGTGCTAGAGATGCGAGGAGGCAGAACTACGAGCAGTACTTC
>TRBJ2-1|TRBV4-1|many|-
CASSQEAPRGGGGPNNEQFF
TGCGCCAGCAGCCAAGAGGCCCCCAGGGGCGGGGGAGGGCCGAACAATGAGCAGTTCTTC
>TRBJ2-7|TRBV2|many|TRBD2
CASSGNRRGGGEQYF
TGTGCCAGCAGTGGTAACCGGCGGGGCGGGGGCGAGCAGTACTTC
>TRBJ1-5|TRBV20-1|many|-
CSGGGAQPQHF
TGCAGTGGAGGAGGGGCACAGCCCCAGCATTTT
>TRBJ2-7|TRBV19|-|TRBD2
CASSIDIAGAYEQYF
TGTGCCAGTAGTATAGATATAGCGGGAGCCTACGAGCAGTACTTC
>TRBJ2-1|TRBV11-2|many|TRBD1
CASSPLRTGYNEQFF
TGTGCCAGCAGCCCCCTAAGGACAGGTTACAATGAGCAGTTCTTC
>TRBJ2-3|TRBV7-2|many|-
CASSLAGGGDTQYF
TGTGCCAGCAGCTTGGCCGGGGGCGGAGATACGCAGTATTTT
>TRBJ1-1|TRBV15|many|-
CATSRDSTSAVTEAFF
TGTGCCACCAGCAGAGATTCCACTTCGGCTGTCACTGAAGCTTTCTTT
>TRBJ1-2|TRBV29-1|few|TRBD1
CSARDSKDYGYTF
TGCAGCGCCCGGGACAGCAAGGACTATGGCTACACCTTC
>TRBJ2-3|TRBV19|many|TRBD2
CASSSQTSGRPDTQYF
TGTGCCAGTAGTTCCCAGACTAGCGGGAGGCCAGATACGCAGTATTTT
>TRBJ2-7|TRBV11-2|many|-
CASSLLGRGLPSYEQYF
TGTGCCAGCAGCCTCCTCGGGCGAGGACTCCCCTCCTACGAGCAGTACTTC
>TRBJ1-4|TRBV5-6|few|-
CASSLALHPSWEKLFF
TGTGCCAGCAGCTTGGCGCTGCACCCTTCCTGGGAAAAACTGTTTTTT
>TRBJ1-4|TRBV6-2/TRBV6-3|many|TRBD1
CASSTGTGEEKLFF
TGTGCCAGCAGTACCGGGACAGGGGAAGAAAAACTGTTTTTT
>TRBJ2-5|TRBV9|few|-
CASSVGSSQETQYF
TGTGCCAGCAGCGTAGGGTCGAGCCAAGAGACCCAGTACTTC
>TRBJ2-3|TRBV6-5|many|-
CASSYSPAGTQYF
TGTGCCAGCAGTTACTCTCCGGCGGGCACGCAGTATTTT
>TRBJ2-5|TRBV20-1|many|-
CSGQTGRVETQYF
TGCAGTGGACAGACAGGACGGGTCGAGACCCAGTACTTC
>TRBJ2-7|TRBV5-1|many|-
CASSLSSVEGGEQYF
TGCGCCAGCAGCTTAAGTTCGGTGGAAGGTGGGGAGCAGTACTTC
>TRBJ2-1|TRBV5-1|many|TRBD2
CASSLDRGTSGSGSYNEQFF
TGCGCCAGCAGCCTCGACCGAGGGACTAGCGGGAGTGGTTCCTACAATGAGCAGTTCTTC
>TRBJ2-5|TRBV5-1|many|-
CASSLTGTPEETQYF
TGCGCCAGCAGCTTGACCGGGACACCAGAAGAGACCCAGTACTTC
>TRBJ2-1|TRBV20-1|many|TRBD2
CSVGGRATSYNEQFF
TGCAGTGTAGGCGGGAGGGCCACCTCCTACAATGAGCAGTTCTTC
>TRBJ2-5|TRBV20-1|many|TRBD1
CSARGTGTGGKTQYF
TGCAGTGCTAGGGGGACCGGGACAGGGGGAAAGACCCAGTACTTC
>TRBJ1-1|TRBV5-1|many|TRBD1
CASSLQGDGDTEAFF
TGCGCCAGCAGCCTACAGGGGGATGGGGACACTGAAGCTTTCTTT
>TRBJ2-7|TRBV7-9|many|TRBD1
CASNRQGAREQYF
TGTGCCAGCAACCGACAGGGGGCGCGGGAGCAGTACTTC
>TRBJ1-1|TRBV5-1|many|TRBD1
CASSGDRETEAFF
TGCGCCAGCAGCGGAGACAGGGAAACTGAAGCTTTCTTT
>TRBJ1-2|TRBV2|many|-
CASSEQGTDYGYTF
TGTGCCAGCAGCGAACAGGGTACGGACTATGGCTACACCTTC
>TRBJ2-3|TRBV5-1|many|TRBD2
CASSFLTSGSTDTQYF
TGCGCCAGCAGCTTTCTGACTAGCGGTAGCACAGATACGCAGTATTTT
>TRBJ2-5|TRBV12-3/TRBV12-4|-|-
CASSLGGTETLYF
TGTGCCAGCAGTTTAGGAGGGACGGAGACCCTGTACTTC
>TRBJ2-3|TRBV29-1|many|-
CSVEADRRAITDTQYF
TGCAGCGTTGAGGCCGACAGGCGCGCCATCACAGATACGCAGTATTTT
>TRBJ2-7|TRBV5-1|-|TRBD2
CASSRTSGSFYEQYF
TGCGCCAGCAGCCGGACTAGCGGGAGCTTTTACGAGCAGTACTTC
>TRBJ2-1|TRBV20-1|many|TRBD2
CSARDHRLAGAREQFF
TGCAGTGCTAGAGATCATAGGCTAGCGGGAGCTCGTGAGCAGTTCTTC
>TRBJ2-3|TRBV29-1|many|-
CSVEDRRGTNTDTQYF
TGCAGCGTTGAAGATCGGCGGGGGACAAACACAGATACGCAGTATTTT
>TRBJ2-5|TRBV6-2/TRBV6-3|-|-
CASRRQPLQETQYF
TGTGCCAGCAGGCGACAGCCGCTCCAAGAGACCCAGTACTTC
>TRBJ2-7|TRBV7-2|many|TRBD2
CASSPGTSGLGYEQYF
TGTGCCAGCAGCCCCGGGACTAGCGGATTAGGCTACGAGCAGTACTTC
>TRBJ2-4|TRBV27|many|-
CASSPFAGSPLLAKNIQYF
TGTGCCAGCAGTCCCTTCGCGGGCAGTCCATTACTAGCCAAAAACATTCAGTACTTC
>TRBJ2-5|TRBV15|few|TRBD2
CATSSSERERETQYF
TGTGCCACCAGCAGTTCCGAGCGGGAGAGAGAGACCCAGTACTTC
>TRBJ2-7|TRBV20-1|many|TRBD1
CSVLRARGQGAFGSYEQYF
TGCAGTGTCCTCAGGGCCCGGGGACAGGGGGCATTCGGATCCTACGAGCAGTACTTC
>TRBJ2-1|TRBV20-1|many|-
CSAPDPRQLNEQFF
TGCAGTGCTCCGGACCCCCGACAGTTAAATGAGCAGTTCTTC